This passage covers 6 T cell receptor delta chains from one sample sequenced in a study of gamma-delta chains in newborns, infants, children. TCRdb re-called the reads using CATT. This table has thousands of delta-chain clones, roughly 2% appearing once. The sample consisted of blood. The source of these receptors is a child who was a newborn, infant or young child, either healthy, febrile or measles-vaccinated (not recorded which).

By share, this clone ranks as medium-sized. J is TRDJ2 and V is TRDV3, with 8 nucleotides matching TRDD3. The length of the CDR3 is 17 residues. Germline-derived CDR1 and CDR2 are TVYSNPD and GDNSRS (reference sequence). V shed 0 bases and J 5 bases; nucleotides not matched to a gene: 14. CDR3 in DNA: TGTGCCTTTAGATCCTTCTCAGTCCGGGGATACACAGCACAACTCTTCTTT. Residues: CAFRSFSVRGYTAQLFF.

With regard to this clone: Just one base apart from a much larger clone, this may be a read error. Different DNA sequences within this sample yield the same CDR3. The rearrangement joins TRDV2 to TRDJ3, with TRDD3 matching 8 bases. The CDR3 spans 22 residues. Germline-derived CDR1 and CDR2 are GEAIGNYY and EKD. In DNA form, the CDR3 reads TGTGCCTGCGACACCCCAGAAGGCGGGATACGCGCCCTCTCCTGGGACACCCGACAGATGTTTTTC. It specifies CACDTPEGGIRALSWDTRQMFF.

A word on this clone: The translation of this DNA and the TCRdb protein of a much larger clone differ at residue 12, probably owing to a read error; the protein shown here is translated from the DNA. The chain has TRDV2 and TRDJ2; 7 bases align to TRDD3. The CDR3 totals 15 residues. CDR1 GEAIGNYY and CDR2 EKD come from the germline V gene. In DNA, the CDR3 is TGTGCCTGTGACCCCTGGGGGCCGAAGACAGCACACCTCTTCTTT. Encoded protein: CACDPWGPKTAHLFF.

On this clone: With a much larger clone just one base away, this may be a read error. The rearrangement joins TRDV2 to TRDJ3, with D tentatively TRDD3 (5 bases). The CDR3 sequence is 19 residues long. CDR1 is GEAIGNYY, CDR2 EKD, per germline. Trimming took off 3 bases at V and 2 bases at J, with 19 bases between the two ends. CDR3 sequence reads: CACDRVLEDRTWDTRQMFF. CDR3 DNA sequence: TGTGCCTGTGACCGGGTACTGGAGGATCGCACCTGGGACACCCGACAGATGTTTTTC.

This clone was seen a few times. The protein TCRdb lists belongs to a much larger clone and differs from this DNA's translation at residue 13, which points to a read error; the protein shown is made from the DNA. The chain joins TRDV2 to TRDJ3; TRDD3 is a possible D gene (6 bases). Germline V CDR1 and CDR2: GEAIGNYY, EKD. This CDR3 has 19 residues. The CDR3 sequence is CACDTGWGSSSWGTRQMFF. The CDR3 nucleotides are TGTGCCTGTGACACCGGATGGGGGTCAAGCTCCTGGGGCACCCGACAGATGTTTTTC.

This clone was recorded a few times. The sample has other DNA sequences that encode this CDR3 too. The gene calls are TRDV2 and TRDJ3, with 9 nucleotides matching TRDD3. The CDR3 has 20 residues. The V gene's germline CDR1 is GEAIGNYY and CDR2 EKD. The J segment lost 0 bases and the V segment lost 0 bases, leaving 8 bases of the junction unmatched. This chain's CDR3 is CACDTLGIRSSSWDTRQMFF. CDR3 coding DNA: TGTGCCTGTGACACCTTGGGGATACGTTCCAGCTCCTGGGACACCCGACAGATGTTTTTC.